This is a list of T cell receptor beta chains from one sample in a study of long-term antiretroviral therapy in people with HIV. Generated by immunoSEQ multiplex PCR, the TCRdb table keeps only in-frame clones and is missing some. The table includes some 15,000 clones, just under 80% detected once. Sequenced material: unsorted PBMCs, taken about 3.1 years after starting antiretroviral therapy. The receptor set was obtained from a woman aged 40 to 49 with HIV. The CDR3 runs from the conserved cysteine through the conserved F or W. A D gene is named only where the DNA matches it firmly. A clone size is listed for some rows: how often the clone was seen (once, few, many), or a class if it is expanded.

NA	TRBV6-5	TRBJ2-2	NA	CASSYLGELFF	TGTGCCAGCAGTTACCTCGGGGAGCTGTTTTTT
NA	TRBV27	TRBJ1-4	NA	CASSRQGVGVGTGTNEKLFF	TGTGCCAGCAGTCGCCAGGGCGTAGGAGTGGGGACTGGAACTAATGAAAAACTGTTTTTT
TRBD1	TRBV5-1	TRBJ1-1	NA	CASSLYRGQNTEAFF	TGCGCCAGCAGCCTGTACAGGGGGCAGAACACTGAAGCTTTCTTT
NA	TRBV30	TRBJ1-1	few	CAWTVGTANTEAFF	TGTGCCTGGACCGTGGGGACCGCGAACACTGAAGCTTTCTTT
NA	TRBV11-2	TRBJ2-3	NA	CASSLPDNGADTQYF	TGTGCCAGCAGCTTACCGGACAACGGAGCAGATACGCAGTATTTT
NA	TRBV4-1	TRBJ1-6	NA	CASSLSQASSPLHF	TGCGCCAGCAGCCTCTCACAGGCTAGTTCACCCCTCCACTTT
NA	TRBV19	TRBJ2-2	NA	CASSIFNAVGGELFF	TGTGCCAGTAGTATATTCAATGCCGTGGGCGGGGAGCTGTTTTTT
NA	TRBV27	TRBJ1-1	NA	CASTSRGRDTEAFF	TGTGCCAGCACCAGTCGGGGGAGGGACACTGAAGCTTTCTTT
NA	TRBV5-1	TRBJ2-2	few	CASSPGQSTGELFF	TGCGCCAGCAGCCCTGGACAGTCCACCGGGGAGCTGTTTTTT
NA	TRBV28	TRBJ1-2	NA	CASRGWEEYGYTF	TGTGCCAGCCGTGGCTGGGAGGAGTATGGCTACACCTTC
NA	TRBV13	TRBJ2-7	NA	CASSFSRGDYEQYF	TGTGCCAGCAGCTTCTCTAGGGGGGACTACGAGCAGTACTTC
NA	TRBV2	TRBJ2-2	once	CASKQDWNTGELFF	TGTGCCAGCAAACAGGATTGGAACACCGGGGAGCTGTTTTTT
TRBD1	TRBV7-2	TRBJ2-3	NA	CASSGDRVSLGADTQYF	TGTGCCAGCAGCGGGGACAGGGTATCCTTAGGAGCAGATACGCAGTATTTT
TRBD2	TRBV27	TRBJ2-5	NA	CASSLRITSGGQETQYF	TGTGCCAGCAGTTTGCGGATTACTAGCGGGGGGCAAGAGACCCAGTACTTC
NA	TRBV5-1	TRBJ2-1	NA	CASRGTYNEQFF	TGCGCCAGCAGAGGGACTTACAATGAGCAGTTCTTC
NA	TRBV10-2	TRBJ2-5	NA	CASRKGKVETQYF	TGCGCCAGCAGGAAGGGGAAAGTGGAGACCCAGTACTTC
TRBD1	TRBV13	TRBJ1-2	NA	CASSRGTVSNYGYTF	TGTGCCAGCAGCCGCGGGACAGTCAGTAACTATGGCTACACCTTC